This T cell receptor (beta chain) emerged from a study of regulatory T cells in long-lasting Graves disease. Across the whole study: Patients newly diagnosed with Graves' had been on antithyroid drugs for under 3 months. Broader study findings: TCR diversity was lower in persistent Graves' patients (versus newly diagnosed ones). Between persistent patients, around 2,900 public clonotypes were shared, exceeding the roughly 920 shared between new patients.

Both iRepertoire HTBI primers and Arm-PCR of CDR3 regions were used to build the TCR beta libraries. A single record per CDR3 protein comes from TCRdb applying MiXCR to the multiplex PCR reads. The sample records over 200,000 distinct CDR3 sequences, 15% to 20% being singletons. This clonotype was detected ten times or more. Its target is unknown. Described time point: newly diagnosed GD, antithyroid drugs for less than 3 months. PBMC-extracted RNA yielded the TCR library. The TCR originated in a female donor with Graves disease. The source was peripheral blood mononuclear cells (PBMCs), collected at new diagnosis, from a patient treated with antithyroid drugs.

CDR3 coding DNA: TGTGCCAGCAGTTCGATGGTACTAGCGGGAGTCCCCTACGAGCAGTACTTC. Translated: CASSSMVLAGVPYEQYF. The chain links TRBV12-3 or TRBV12-4 to TRBJ2-7; 11 bases fit TRBD2. CDR3 length: 17 residues. The V segment lost 4 bases and the J segment 2 bases; nucleotides outside the gene matches: 10.